This T cell receptor beta chain originates from a study of cytomegalovirus exposure and HLA in healthy donors. Use of 60 Vbeta and 13 Jbeta primers characterized the PCR. Sequencing was performed with immunoSEQ multiplex PCR; in TCRdb, only in-frame clones are kept and a portion is missing. Here the sample table reports 45,000 to 50,000 clones. Sequenced: PBMCs. The sequence derives from a male donor in good health and CMV-seronegative.

CDR3 sequence reads: CASIRTGGYTEAFF. The CDR3 DNA follows: TGTGCCAGCATACGGACAGGGGGTTACACTGAAGCTTTCTTT. The chain has TRBV27 and TRBJ1-1, with TRBD1 identical over 10 bases. The CDR3 contains 14 residues. Looked up from germline, CDR1 is MNHEY and CDR2 is SMNVEV (reference sequence). The ends lost 7 bases at V and 3 bases at J; junction bases unmatched: 5.